The 14 T cell receptor beta chains reported below all come from one sample, sequenced in a study of CD8+ T cells in alopecia areata. Investigators isolated RNA and reverse transcribed it into cDNA to act as the sequencing template. Profiling relied on immunoSEQ multiplex PCR, and the TCRdb table lists in-frame clones only, not all of them. Found here are about 200,000 clones, around three fifths of them singletons; the top ten hold around 5%. Specimen: CD8+ T cells sorted from blood. The source is a human donor in good health.

The rearrangement links TRBV29-1 to TRBJ1-2; D is undetermined. The germline CDR1 and CDR2 sequences are SQVTM and ANQGSEA. The CDR3 contains 9 residues. CDR3 sequence reads: CRVLVGYTF. CDR3 sequence (DNA): TGCAGGGTCCTTGTTGGCTACACCTTC.

The rearrangement links TRBV9 to TRBJ2-5, with 7 bases identical to TRBD1. The CDR3 extends over 12 amino acids. The V gene end was trimmed by 4 bases and the J gene end by 7 bases; junction bases not matched to a gene: 4. CDR1 is SGDLS, CDR2 YYNGEE, per germline. CDR3 residues: CASSPAGGTQYF. CDR3 DNA sequence: TGTGCCAGCAGCCCGGCAGGGGGGACCCAGTACTTC.

This clone was recorded a few times. V is TRBV11-1 and J is TRBJ1-2; D gene uncertain. V shed 0 bases and J shed 10 bases, with 9 bases lying between them. The CDR3 covers 12 residues. Germline CDR1 reads SGHAT; CDR2 reads FQDESV (reference sequence). CDR3 loop: CASSLAASDYTF. CDR3 DNA sequence: TGTGCCAGCAGCTTAGCCGCTTCGGACTACACCTTC.

The CDR3 here is CASSYSAGGDEQYF. DNA for the CDR3: TGTGCCAGCAGTTACTCAGCGGGGGGCGACGAGCAGTACTTC. The gene calls are TRBV6-5 and TRBJ2-7; 9 nucleotides align to TRBD2. The V gene end was trimmed by 0 bases and the J gene end by 5 bases; junction bases not matched to a gene: 2. This CDR3 has 14 residues. From germline, CDR1 is MNHEY and CDR2 SVGAGI.

This clone is a singleton in its sample. The chain carries TRBV5-6 and TRBJ2-2; D unclear. This CDR3 is built from 14 residues. Between the trimmed V and J ends, which lost 6 bases and 1 base, there was a span of 10 bases. CDR1 is SGHDT and CDR2 is YYEEEE in the germline V gene. DNA of the CDR3: TGTGCCAGCACCCCAGGAGAGAACACCGGGGAGCTGTTTTTT. It translates to CASTPGENTGELFF.

The chain couples TRBV6-4 to TRBJ2-3; 8 positions match TRBD2. The V segment lost 4 bases and the J segment 3 bases; nucleotides outside the gene matches: 6. Germline values: CDR1 MRHNA, CDR2 SNTAGT. The CDR3 is 15 residues long. This CDR3 is CASSAGGAATDTQYF. The CDR3 DNA sequence: TGTGCCAGCAGTGCCGGGGGGGCCGCGACAGATACGCAGTATTTT.

This clone was seen a few times. V and J are TRBV29-1 and TRBJ2-1, with 12 bases aligning to TRBD1. Germline V gives CDR1 SQVTM, CDR2 ANQGSEA. This CDR3 is built from 14 residues. The junction had 3 bases not matched to a gene; V was cut back by 4 bases and J by 5 bases. CDR3 region: CSVGDRGRNNEQFF. The CDR3, as DNA: TGCAGCGTTGGGGACAGGGGGCGAAACAATGAGCAGTTCTTC.

V gene TRBV5-4 combines with J gene TRBJ1-6, with TRBD1 matching 7 bases. This CDR3 is 14 amino acids long. CDR1 SGHNT and CDR2 YYREEE come from the germline V gene (reference sequence). V was clipped by 5 bases and J by 10 bases; unmatched bases: 9. CDR3 amino acids: CASRDDRAISPLHF. The DNA for the CDR3 is TGTGCCAGCAGGGACGACAGGGCCATCTCACCCCTCCACTTT.

This clone was counted between two and nine times. The rearrangement uses TRBV25-1 and TRBJ1-2, with 7 bases aligning to TRBD1. The junction had 7 bases not matched to a gene; V was cut back by 4 bases and J by 8 bases. Per germline, CDR1 MGHDK and CDR2 SYGVNS. This CDR3 contains 13 residues. In nucleotides, the CDR3 is TGTGCCAGCAGTGGGGGACAGTCGATGGGCTACACCTTC. Residues: CASSGGQSMGYTF.

This chain connects TRBV30 to TRBJ1-5; 8 nucleotides align to TRBD1. Unmatched junction bases numbered 8, after V lost 5 bases and J lost 2 bases. Germline CDR1 is GTSNPN and CDR2 is SVGIG (reference sequence). The CDR3 is 15 amino acids. The CDR3 region has the DNA TGTGCCTGGGTCCTCCAGGGGGCAGGCAATCAGCCCCAGCATTTT. Protein: CAWVLQGAGNQPQHF.

The V call is TRBV14, the J call TRBJ2-7, with D possibly matching TRBD2 (7 bases). V lost 7 bases, J lost 2 bases, and 12 bases lay in between. Germline assignment: CDR1 SGHDN and CDR2 FVKESK. The CDR3 has 13 amino acids. The CDR3 nucleotides are TGTGCCAGCAACGGGGGGCTCACCTACGAGCAGTACTTC. It specifies CASNGGLTYEQYF.

The V call is TRBV25-1, the J call TRBJ2-7, with D hard to call. Trimming cost V 3 bases and J 7 bases, with 10 bases left between them. The CDR3 covers 12 residues. CDR1 is MGHDK and CDR2 is SYGVNS in the germline V gene. For the CDR3, the DNA is TGTGCCAGCAGTGATAATGGCCGGGAGCAGTACTTC. It translates to CASSDNGREQYF.

As to this clone: This sample also contains other DNA sequences that code for the same CDR3. J is TRBJ2-5 and V is TRBV27; D possibly corresponds to TRBD1 (6 bases). CDR1 and CDR2 (germline): MNHEY, SMNVEV (reference sequence). The CDR3 runs to 12 residues. The V end lost 6 bases, the J end lost 4 bases, and 9 bases lay between the germline ends. DNA of the CDR3: TGTGCCAGCAGCTTCAGGGGAGAGACCCAGTACTTC. Residues: CASSFRGETQYF.

The chain's CDR3 is CASSLGGPGQGAHGYTF. The CDR3 DNA follows: TGCGCCAGCAGCTTGGGCGGCCCGGGACAGGGGGCTCATGGCTACACCTTC. The J gene is TRBJ1-2, the V gene TRBV5-1, with 12 bases identical to TRBD1. Germline assignment: CDR1 SGHRS and CDR2 YFSETQ. The V gene end was trimmed by 0 bases and the J gene end by 6 bases; junction bases not matched to a gene: 9. CDR3 length: 17 residues.